The 10 T cell receptor beta chains in this list originate from one sample, sequenced in a study of cytomegalovirus exposure and HLA in healthy donors. The PCR made use of 60 Vbeta and 13 Jbeta primers. Produced via immunoSEQ multiplex PCR; TCRdb's table is partial and in-frame only. Its clone listing holds some 48,000 clones. The sequenced sample consisted of PBMCs. Receptor source: a male donor in good health and CMV-seropositive.

This chain links TRBV7-2 with TRBJ2-7, with 10 bases identical to TRBD1. Germline CDR1 SGHTA, CDR2 FQGNSA. After removal of 5 bases from V and 3 bases from J, the junction contained 7 bases not matched to a gene. The CDR3 is made up of 15 amino acids. CDR3 protein: CASSPHGTGVYEQYF. CDR3 bases: TGTGCCAGCAGCCCCCACGGGACAGGGGTCTACGAGCAGTACTTC.

CDR3 residues: CASREPTDGQNYGYTF. DNA for the CDR3: TGTGCCAGTAGGGAGCCGACTGATGGACAGAACTATGGCTACACCTTC. J is TRBJ1-2 and V is TRBV19, with D possibly matching TRBD1 (6 bases). Germline lookup yields CDR1 LNHDA and CDR2 SQIVND (reference sequence). The CDR3 spans 16 residues. The V end lost 6 bases, the J end lost 2 bases, and 19 bases lay between the germline ends.

The chain couples TRBV7-9 to TRBJ1-1; the D gene is possibly TRBD1 (6 bases). The V and J ends lost 8 bases and 3 bases respectively, with 25 bases between them. Germline loops: CDR1 SEHNR, CDR2 FQNEAQ (reference sequence). The CDR3 consists of 17 residues. The CDR3 sequence is CASVLRGAGGWDTEAFF. The CDR3 nucleotides read TGTGCCAGCGTACTGCGGGGGGCTGGGGGATGGGACACTGAAGCTTTCTTT.

This chain uses TRBV7-9 with TRBJ2-1; D perhaps matches TRBD2 (7 bases). Germline CDR1 reads SEHNR; CDR2 reads FQNEAQ (reference sequence). The CDR3 spans 18 residues. V was pared by 6 bases and J by 2 bases, with 23 bases between. This chain's CDR3 is CASRVGGLTPLAYNEQFF. For the CDR3, the DNA is TGTGCCAGCAGAGTGGGGGGGCTAACCCCCCTTGCCTACAATGAGCAGTTCTTC.

The V gene is TRBV7-9, the J gene TRBJ2-1, with TRBD1 matching over 7 bases. Germline V gene lookup returns CDR1 SEHNR and CDR2 FQNEAQ (reference sequence). The CDR3 runs to 17 residues. Trimming removed 5 bases from V and 0 bases from J; junction bases left unmatched: 10. The CDR3 here is CASSVDRVTSSYNEQFF. The DNA for the CDR3 is TGTGCCAGCAGCGTAGACAGGGTTACAAGCTCCTACAATGAGCAGTTCTTC.

About this clone: Distinct nucleotide sequences in the sample also encode this CDR3. The chain employs TRBV6-5 and TRBJ1-6; D not certain. V shed 6 bases and J shed 10 bases, with 13 bases lying between them. The CDR3 is made up of 13 amino acids. Germline CDR1 is MNHEY and CDR2 is SVGAGI. The CDR3 nucleotides read TGTGCCAGCAGCACACCTGCGGGGTCACCCCTCCACTTT. Translation: CASSTPAGSPLHF.

The CDR3 spells CASSPTKPQHF. In DNA, the CDR3 is TGTGCCAGCAGCCCGACAAAGCCCCAGCATTTT. This chain connects TRBV6-4 to TRBJ1-5, with D hard to call. This CDR3 region has 11 residues. CDR1 and CDR2 (germline): MRHNA, SNTAGT. Trimming took off 6 bases at V and 8 bases at J, with 8 bases between the two ends.

The V call is TRBV5-1, the J call TRBJ2-7, with D tentatively TRBD1 (5 bases). Trimming cost V 0 bases and J 0 bases, with 7 bases left between them. The CDR3 is made up of 14 amino acids. Germline V gene lookup returns CDR1 SGHRS and CDR2 YFSETQ. CDR3 region: CASSLATGSYEQYF. The CDR3 nucleotides read TGCGCCAGCAGCTTGGCAACAGGCTCCTACGAGCAGTACTTC.

Of note for this clone: The sample carries other DNA sequences with the same CDR3. The CDR3: CAISDSGTEAFF. DNA of the CDR3: TGTGCCATCAGTGATTCGGGTACTGAAGCTTTCTTT. The rearrangement joins TRBV10-3 to TRBJ1-1; D uncertain. Trimming stripped 3 bases from V and 5 bases from J, with 7 bases between. Germline CDR1 reads ENHRY; CDR2 reads SYGVKD. The CDR3 covers 12 residues.

A note on this clone: The same CDR3 also results from other DNA sequences found in this sample. CDR3 sequence (DNA): TGTGCCTGGAGTGTACGGGGGGAGACCCAGTACTTC. It specifies CAWSVRGETQYF. V usage is TRBV30 and J usage is TRBJ2-5, with D maybe TRBD2 (6 bases). The CDR3 extends over 12 amino acids. V lost 0 bases and J lost 5, with 7 bases in between. CDR1 GTSNPN and CDR2 SVGIG come from the germline V gene (reference sequence).